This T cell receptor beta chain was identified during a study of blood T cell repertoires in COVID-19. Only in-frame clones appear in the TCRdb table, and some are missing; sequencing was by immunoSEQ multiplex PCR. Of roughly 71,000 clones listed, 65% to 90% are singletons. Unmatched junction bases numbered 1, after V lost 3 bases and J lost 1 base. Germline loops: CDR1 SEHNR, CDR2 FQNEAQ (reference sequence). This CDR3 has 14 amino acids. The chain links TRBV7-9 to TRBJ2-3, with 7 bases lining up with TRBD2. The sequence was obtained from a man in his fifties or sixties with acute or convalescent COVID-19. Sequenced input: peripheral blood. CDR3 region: CASSLAGGTDTQYF. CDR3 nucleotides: TGTGCCAGCAGCTTGGCGGGGGGCACAGATACGCAGTATTTT.